This T cell receptor beta chain was recorded in a study of OX40 agonist ivuxolimab in advanced cancers. Turning to the overall study: The costimulatory receptor OX40 (CD134) was targeted by ivuxolimab, a fully human IgG2 agonistic monoclonal antibody. Intravenous ivuxolimab was administered to patients every 2 weeks at six dose levels: 0.01, 0.1, 0.3, 1.5, 3 and 10 mg/kg. Among the roughly 50 dose-escalation patients, about 20 had hepatocellular carcinoma, approximately 15 melanoma, 9 renal cell carcinoma and 9 head and neck cancer. A male proportion of around 83% and a mean age of approximately 58 years, ranging from roughly 23 to 85, were recorded for the dose-escalation cohort. Patients were allowed to have had prior anti-PD-1, anti-PD-L1 or anti-CTLA-4 therapy, and less than 45% of the dose-escalation patients had previously received checkpoint inhibitors. Partial responses occurred in three dose-escalation patients, of whom one had hepatocellular carcinoma and two had cutaneous melanoma. Peripheral TCRbeta sequencing aimed to test whether ivuxolimab altered TCR sequence diversity and caused clonal T-cell expansion. The paper covers the monotherapy dose-escalation part of the phase I ivuxolimab trial, which included N ≈ 52 patients.

Patients with a history of autoimmune disease or receiving systemic immunosuppression were excluded from the trial. In every dose cohort, peripheral blood was drawn for TCR sequencing at baseline, cycle 4 day 1, and cycle 7 day 1. The samples were drawn from a first-in-human, open-label, multicenter phase I dose-escalation trial of ivuxolimab. The trial enrolled adults with locally advanced or metastatic head and neck squamous cell, hepatocellular, melanoma or renal cell carcinoma. Before TCR sequencing, CD4+ T cells and CD8+ T cells were sorted from peripheral blood as separate populations. For sequencing of the TCRbeta CDR3 region, genomic DNA was extracted from the sorted cells. The immunoSEQ Assay was used for sequencing of TCRbeta CDR3 regions. The immuneACCESS repertoire file appears here via TCRdb, limited to in-frame rearrangements. These files lack a portion of the clones; in checked studies, under half of the deficit traces to unresolved V genes, and the cause of the others is not known. The table for this sample lists around 40,000 clones; roughly four fifths of them were counted only once. More than 2% of the sample lies in the top ten.

Study-wide conclusions, independent of this receptor: Low levels of normalized T-cell clonal expansion were also shown by some nonresponding patients. At doses from 0.1 to 3.0 mg/kg, clonal expansion was seen in both CD4+ and CD8+ blood T cells between baseline and week 6. Which antigens the clonally expanded peripheral T cells were specific for was not determined. After ivuxolimab, more expanded clones were found on average in CD8+ T cells than in CD4+ T cells. In the 0.1-3.0 mg/kg groups, partial responders were among the patients with the lowest normalized peripheral clonal expansion, particularly in CD8+ T cells.

On this clone itself: Its antigen is not yet known. Within one base of it there is no much larger clone, and no base qualities were kept.

There are 14 amino acids in the CDR3, from cysteine to phenylalanine inclusive. Just the 42-base CDR3 DNA is kept, in frame starting at base 1. Trimming takes 5 bases off V and 8 bases off J; junction bases not matched to a gene: 8. Based on the germline V gene, the CDR1 and CDR2 sequences are SGHTA and FQGTGA. The sample consisted of CD4+ or CD8+ T cells sorted from blood, taken in a trial of the OX40 agonist ivuxolimab. The clonotype comes from an adult with an advanced solid tumor such as melanoma, head and neck, liver or kidney cancer. The rearranged chain carries TRBV7-3 and TRBJ2-1, with 8 middle bases fitting TRBD1. The DNA sequence reads TGTGCCAGCAGCCCAAGGGGACAGGTCGATGAGCAGTTCTTC. This is translated as CASSPRGQVDEQFF.